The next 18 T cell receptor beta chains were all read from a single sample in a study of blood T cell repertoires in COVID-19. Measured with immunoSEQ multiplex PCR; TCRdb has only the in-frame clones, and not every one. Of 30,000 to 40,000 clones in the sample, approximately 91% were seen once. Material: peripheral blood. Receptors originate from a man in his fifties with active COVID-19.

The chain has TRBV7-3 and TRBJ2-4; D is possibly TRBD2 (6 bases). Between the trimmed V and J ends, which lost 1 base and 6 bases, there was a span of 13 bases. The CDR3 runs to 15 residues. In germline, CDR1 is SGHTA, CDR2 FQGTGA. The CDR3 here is CASSLNGGSGNIQYF. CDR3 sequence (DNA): TGTGCCAGCAGCTTAAACGGGGGTAGCGGAAACATTCAGTACTTC.

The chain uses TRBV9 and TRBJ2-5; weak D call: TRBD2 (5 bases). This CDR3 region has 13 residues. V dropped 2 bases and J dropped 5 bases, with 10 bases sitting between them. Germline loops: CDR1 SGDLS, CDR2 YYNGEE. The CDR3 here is CASSVSGIETQYF. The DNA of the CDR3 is TGTGCCAGCAGCGTCTCGGGGATCGAGACCCAGTACTTC.

CDR3 amino acids: CASSYRQGSTDTQYF. In DNA, the CDR3 is TGTGCCAGCAGTTACAGACAGGGGAGCACAGATACGCAGTATTTT. V gene TRBV2 combines with J gene TRBJ2-3; 8 nucleotides align to TRBD1. V lost 5 bases, J lost 0 bases, and 4 bases stayed unmatched. Germline V gene sequence: CDR1 SNHLY, CDR2 FYNNEI. This CDR3 has 15 amino acids.

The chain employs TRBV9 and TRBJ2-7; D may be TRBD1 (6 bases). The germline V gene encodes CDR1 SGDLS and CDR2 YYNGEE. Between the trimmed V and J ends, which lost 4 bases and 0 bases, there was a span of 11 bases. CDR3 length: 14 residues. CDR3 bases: TGTGCCAGCAGCCCTACAGGGAGCTCCTACGAGCAGTACTTC. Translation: CASSPTGSSYEQYF.

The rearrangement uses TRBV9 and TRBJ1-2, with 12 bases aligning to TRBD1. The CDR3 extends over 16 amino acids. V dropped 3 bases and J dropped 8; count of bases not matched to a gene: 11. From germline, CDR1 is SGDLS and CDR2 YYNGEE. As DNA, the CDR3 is TGTGCCAGCAGCGAGGGGACAGGGGGCAATACGGGCGGCTACACCTTC. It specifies CASSEGTGGNTGGYTF.

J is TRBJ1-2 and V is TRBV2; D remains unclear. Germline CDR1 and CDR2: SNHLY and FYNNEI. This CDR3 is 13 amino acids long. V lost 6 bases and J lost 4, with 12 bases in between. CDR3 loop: CASSPDKAYGYTF. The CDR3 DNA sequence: TGTGCCAGCAGCCCTGACAAGGCCTATGGCTACACCTTC.

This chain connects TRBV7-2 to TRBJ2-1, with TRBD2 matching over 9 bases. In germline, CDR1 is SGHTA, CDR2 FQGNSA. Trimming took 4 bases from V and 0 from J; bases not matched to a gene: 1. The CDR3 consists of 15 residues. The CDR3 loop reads CASSSSGVSYNEQFF. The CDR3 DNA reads TGTGCCAGCAGCTCTAGCGGGGTCTCCTACAATGAGCAGTTCTTC.

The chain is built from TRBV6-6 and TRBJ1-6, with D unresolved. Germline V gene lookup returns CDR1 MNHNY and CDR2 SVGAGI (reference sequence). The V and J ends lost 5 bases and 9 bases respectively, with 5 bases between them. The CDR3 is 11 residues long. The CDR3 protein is CASSHSSPLHF. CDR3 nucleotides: TGTGCCAGCAGTCATAGTTCACCCCTCCACTTT.

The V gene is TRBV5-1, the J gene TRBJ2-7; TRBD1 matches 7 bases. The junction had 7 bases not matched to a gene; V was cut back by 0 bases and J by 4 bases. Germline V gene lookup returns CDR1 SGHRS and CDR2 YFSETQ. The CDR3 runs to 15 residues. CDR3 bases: TGCGCCAGCAGCTTGGGATCGACAGGGTCGTACGAGCAGTACTTC. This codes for CASSLGSTGSYEQYF.

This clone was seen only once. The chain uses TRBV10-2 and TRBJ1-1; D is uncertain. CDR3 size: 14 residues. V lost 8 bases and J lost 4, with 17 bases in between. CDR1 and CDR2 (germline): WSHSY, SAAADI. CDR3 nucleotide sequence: TGCGCCAGCGCGGGCGGCTCTATGGGCACTGAAGCTTTCTTT. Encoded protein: CASAGGSMGTEAFF.

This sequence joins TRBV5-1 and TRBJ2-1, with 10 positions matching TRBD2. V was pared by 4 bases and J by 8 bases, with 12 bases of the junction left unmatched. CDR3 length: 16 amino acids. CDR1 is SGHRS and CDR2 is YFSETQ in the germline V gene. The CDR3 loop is CASSRPASGSTDEQFF. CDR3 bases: TGCGCCAGCAGCCGTCCCGCTAGCGGGAGTACCGATGAGCAGTTCTTC.

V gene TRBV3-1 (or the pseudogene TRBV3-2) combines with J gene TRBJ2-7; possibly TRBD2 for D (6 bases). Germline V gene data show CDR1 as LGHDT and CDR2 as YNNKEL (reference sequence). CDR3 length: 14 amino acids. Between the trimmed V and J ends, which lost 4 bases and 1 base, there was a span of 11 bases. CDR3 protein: CASSPLLASYEQYF. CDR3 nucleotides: TGTGCCAGCAGCCCTCTACTAGCTTCCTACGAGCAGTACTTC.

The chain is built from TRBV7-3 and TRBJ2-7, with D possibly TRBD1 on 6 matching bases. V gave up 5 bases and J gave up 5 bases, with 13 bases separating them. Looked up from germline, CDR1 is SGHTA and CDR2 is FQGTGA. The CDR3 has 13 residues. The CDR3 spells CASSPDSINEQYF. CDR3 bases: TGTGCCAGCAGCCCGGACAGTATAAACGAGCAGTACTTC.

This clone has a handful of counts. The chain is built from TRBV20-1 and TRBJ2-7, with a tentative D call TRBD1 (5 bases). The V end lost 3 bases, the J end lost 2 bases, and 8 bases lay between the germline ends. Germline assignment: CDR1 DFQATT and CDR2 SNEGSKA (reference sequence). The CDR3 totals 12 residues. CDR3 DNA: TGCAGTGCTAGTTCAGGGACCTACGAGCAGTACTTC. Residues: CSASSGTYEQYF.

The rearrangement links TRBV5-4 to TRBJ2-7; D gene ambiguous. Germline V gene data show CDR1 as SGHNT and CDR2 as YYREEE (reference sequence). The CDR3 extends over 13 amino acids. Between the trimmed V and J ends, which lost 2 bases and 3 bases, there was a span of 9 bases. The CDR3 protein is CASSFGRHYEQYF. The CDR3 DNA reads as TGTGCCAGCAGCTTCGGCAGACACTACGAGCAGTACTTC.

CDR3 in DNA: TGTGCCAGTAGAAAGCGGGACAGGGGATACACTGAAGCTTTCTTT. Translating gives CASRKRDRGYTEAFF. V and J are TRBV19 and TRBJ1-1, with 10 positions matching TRBD1. Germline V gene data show CDR1 as LNHDA and CDR2 as SQIVND (reference sequence). This CDR3 is 15 amino acids long. V lost 6 bases, J lost 3 bases, and 7 bases stayed unmatched.

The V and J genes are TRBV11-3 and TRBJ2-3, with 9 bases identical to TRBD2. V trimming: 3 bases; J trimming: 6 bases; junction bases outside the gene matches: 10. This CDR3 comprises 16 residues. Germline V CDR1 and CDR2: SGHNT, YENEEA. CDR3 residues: CASSFPTSGCFDTQYF. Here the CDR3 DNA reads TGTGCCAGCAGCTTTCCGACTAGCGGCTGCTTTGATACGCAGTATTTT.

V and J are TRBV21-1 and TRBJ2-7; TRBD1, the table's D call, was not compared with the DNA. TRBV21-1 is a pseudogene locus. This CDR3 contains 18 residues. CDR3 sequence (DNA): TGTGCCAGCAGCAAAGACGTGGCCGGGACAGGGCCTCCCTACGAGCAGTACTTC. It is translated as CASSKDVAGTGPPYEQYF.